Listed here are 10 T cell receptor beta chains from one sample, sequenced in a study of Tregs in tolerant kidney transplant recipients. This table comes from immunoSEQ multiplex PCR, and its TCRdb copy is limited to in-frame clones, with some not included. The table records approximately 43,000 clones, about 90% of them present only once. Source material: Tregs from blood. The receptors here all came from a human donor in good health.

This chain uses TRBV5-5 with TRBJ1-6, with 7 bases identical to TRBD1. V was clipped by 5 bases and J by 0 bases; unmatched bases: 5. CDR3 length equals 16 residues. Germline values: CDR1 SGHKS, CDR2 YYEKEE (reference sequence). CDR3 nucleotides: TGTGCCAGCAGGGAGAGACAGGGCTCCTATAATTCACCCCTCCACTTT. Amino acid sequence: CASRERQGSYNSPLHF.

Comment on this clone: The junction does not match germline at one end; this may be a read error. Additional DNA sequences in this sample encode the identical CDR3. V gene TRBV5-1 combines with J gene TRBJ2-1; the D call may be TRBD1 or TRBD2 (5 bases each). Per the germline V gene, CDR1 is SGHRS and CDR2 is YFSETQ. CDR3 length equals 16 residues. The CDR3 coding sequence is TGCGCCAGTAGCTCATCCCGGACGATGGGGGAAGGTGAGCAGTTCTTC. It codes for CASSSSRTMGEGEQFF.

The CDR3 is CARNPGQAMNTEAFF. For the CDR3, the DNA is TGTGCCAGAAACCCGGGACAGGCTATGAACACTGAAGCTTTCTTT. This chain links TRBV27 with TRBJ1-1; TRBD1 agrees at 8 bases. After removal of 9 bases from V and 0 bases from J, the junction contained 9 bases not matched to a gene. Germline lookup yields CDR1 MNHEY and CDR2 SMNVEV (reference sequence). The CDR3 covers 15 residues.

The chain has TRBV13 and TRBJ1-1; D is perhaps TRBD1 (6 bases). CDR3 length equals 18 residues. Germline V gives CDR1 PRHDT, CDR2 FYEKMQ (reference sequence). Trimming stripped 1 base from V and 2 bases from J, with 20 bases between. The CDR3: CASSLVETGRVENTEAFF. CDR3 DNA sequence: TGTGCCAGCAGCTTAGTCGAGACAGGTCGGGTTGAAAACACTGAAGCTTTCTTT.

CDR3 protein: CATSIRGGNTEAFF. The CDR3 bases are TGTGCCACCAGCATTCGAGGGGGGAACACTGAAGCTTTCTTT. This rearrangement joins TRBV15 to TRBJ1-1; TRBD1 might be the D (6 bases). Germline V lookup: CDR1 LNHNV, CDR2 YYDKDF (reference sequence). This CDR3 has 14 residues. Trimming pared 4 bases from V and 1 base from J, leaving 10 bases between.

V and J are TRBV10-3 and TRBJ2-7, with 8 nucleotides matching TRBD1. J gave up 7 bases and V 6 bases, and 2 bases lay outside the gene matches. Germline lookup yields CDR1 ENHRY and CDR2 SYGVKD. This CDR3 region has 11 residues. As DNA, the CDR3 is TGTGCCATCAGGACAGGGGATGAGCAGTACTTC. Translated, it gives CAIRTGDEQYF.

The V gene is TRBV4-1, the J gene TRBJ2-2; weak D call: TRBD2 (5 bases). The CDR3 runs 15 residues. Germline V gene sequence: CDR1 MGHRA, CDR2 YSYEKL. Trimming took 4 bases from V and 4 from J, leaving 13 bases between them. The CDR3 is CASSRMEGSTGELFF. The CDR3 region has the DNA TGCGCCAGCAGCCGAATGGAAGGGAGCACCGGGGAGCTGTTTTTT.

V gene TRBV10-2 combines with J gene TRBJ1-2; TRBD1 might be the D (5 bases). The V and J ends lost 6 bases and 4 bases respectively, with 18 bases between them. This CDR3 has 15 amino acids. Germline loops: CDR1 WSHSY, CDR2 SAAADI. The CDR3 region has the DNA TGCGCCAGCAGCGGGGCCGATCTGAGAGGCTATGGCTACACCTTC. It specifies CASSGADLRGYGYTF.

This chain connects TRBV11-2 to TRBJ1-2; maybe TRBD1 (5 bases). The germline V gene encodes CDR1 SGHAT and CDR2 FQNNGV. The germline V and J ends were trimmed by 3 bases and 4 bases, with 12 bases remaining between them. This CDR3 is built from 14 residues. CDR3 DNA: TGTGCCAGCAGCTTCGTGGGACTCGGCTATGGCTACACCTTC. Amino acids: CASSFVGLGYGYTF.

This sequence joins TRBV5-1 and TRBJ1-5; possibly TRBD1 for D (5 bases). V lost 0 bases to trimming and J lost 4 bases, with 8 bases between them. The CDR3 has 14 residues. Germline values: CDR1 SGHRS, CDR2 YFSETQ. The CDR3: CASSLEWGNQPQHF. CDR3 nucleotides: TGCGCCAGCAGCTTGGAGTGGGGGAATCAGCCCCAGCATTTT.